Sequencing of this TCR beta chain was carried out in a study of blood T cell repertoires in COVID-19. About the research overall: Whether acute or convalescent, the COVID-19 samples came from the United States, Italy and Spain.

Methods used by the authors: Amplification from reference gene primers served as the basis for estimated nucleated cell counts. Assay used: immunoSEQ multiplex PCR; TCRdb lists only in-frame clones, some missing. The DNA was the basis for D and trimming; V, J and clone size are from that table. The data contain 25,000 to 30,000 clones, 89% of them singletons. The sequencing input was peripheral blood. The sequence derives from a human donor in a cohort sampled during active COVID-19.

The CDR3 DNA reads as TGTGCCAACCCAGGACTAGCGGGGGGCCGAGCCGTGGAGACCCAGTACTTC. The encoded protein is CANPGLAGGRAVETQYF. The V gene is TRBV6-4, the J gene TRBJ2-5; 14 positions agree with TRBD2. Germline values: CDR1 MRHNA, CDR2 SNTAGT. The CDR3 loop spans 17 amino acids. Trimming at V came to 10 bases and at J to 5 bases, leaving 15 bases not matched to a gene.